The clone carrying this T cell receptor beta chain was recorded many times. The TCR beta library used iRepertoire HTBI primers with Arm-PCR amplification of CDR3. TCRdb used MiXCR to reprocess the multiplex PCR reads, holding one entry per CDR3 protein. Among about 400,000 distinct CDR3 sequences listed, 15% to 18% were seen once. CDR3 length: 15 amino acids. Losses at the gene ends were 8 bases for V and 3 bases for J; bases not matched to a gene: 12. The germline V gene encodes CDR1 MNHEY and CDR2 SVGEGT. Documented time point: newly diagnosed GD, antithyroid drugs for less than 3 months. The TCR library was prepared using RNA isolated from PBMCs. This entry belongs to a study of regulatory T cells in long-lasting Graves disease.

This TCR was sampled from a female donor with Graves disease. V usage is TRBV6-2 or TRBV6-3 and J usage is TRBJ1-1; 7 bases agree with TRBD1. The specimen was peripheral blood mononuclear cells (PBMCs), collected at new diagnosis, from a patient treated with antithyroid drugs. CDR3 DNA: TGTGCCAGCGCAAAGCTCCAGGGGGGGTACACTGAAGCTTTCTTT. Protein: CASAKLQGGYTEAFF.